Following are 25 T cell receptor beta chains from one sample sequenced in a study of blood T cells in healthy people across ages. A sample-barcoded 5' primer and a J-beta primer mix were used in a second PCR of about 7 to 12 cycles. TCRdb reanalysed the 5' RACE reads using MiXCR and keeps one entry per CDR3 protein. The table has 650,000 to 700,000 distinct CDR3 sequences, about 30% seen once. The sample was blood. The receptor set was obtained from a woman of 80 years or more in good health.

The chain links TRBV4-3 to TRBJ2-2; a possible D gene is TRBD1 (6 bases). The ends were cut back, 4 bases at V and 4 bases at J, with 16 bases in the middle. Germline V gene sequence: CDR1 LGHNA, CDR2 YSLEER. CDR3 size: 16 residues. The CDR3 protein is CASSPHPRGSTGELFF. The CDR3 DNA reads as TGCGCCAGCAGCCCCCACCCCAGGGGTTCCACCGGGGAGCTGTTTTTT.

This clonotype was recorded many times. The DNA for the CDR3 is TGCAGTGCTAGCCTAGGGGGCCTCACAGATACGCAGTATTTT. As protein: CSASLGGLTDTQYF. The chain combines TRBV20-1 with TRBJ2-3, with 7 bases matching TRBD1. The trim removed 3 bases at V and 2 bases at J, leaving 5 bases unmatched. Germline V CDR1 and CDR2: DFQATT, SNEGSKA (reference sequence). The CDR3 loop spans 14 amino acids.

J is TRBJ1-4 and V is TRBV30, with D hard to call. The V gene lost 8 bases and the J gene lost 5 bases, with 15 bases spanning the gap. Germline V lookup: CDR1 GTSNPN, CDR2 SVGIG (reference sequence). This CDR3 comprises 13 residues. The CDR3 loop is CAPGPSLNEKLFF. The CDR3 coding sequence is TGTGCCCCCGGACCTTCACTCAATGAAAAACTGTTTTTT.

The sample holds many counts of this clonotype. A single base separates this from a much larger clone, so it may be a read error. This sequence joins TRBV29-1 and TRBJ2-7, with 11 bases that match TRBD1. The trim removed 6 bases at V and 6 bases at J, leaving 10 bases unmatched. This CDR3 is built from 14 residues. Germline V gene sequence: CDR1 SQVTM, CDR2 ANQGSEA. CDR3 region: CSVTRTGGCSEQYF. CDR3 sequence (DNA): TGCAGCGTAACCAGGACAGGGGGCTGTAGCGAGCAGTACTTC.

With respect to this clonotype: One base away lies a much larger clone, so this may be a sequencing read error. This chain joins TRBV30 and TRBJ2-1; D uncertain. This CDR3 is built from 11 residues. Germline values: CDR1 GTSNPN, CDR2 SVGIG (reference sequence). V dropped 5 bases and J dropped 10 bases, with 12 bases sitting between them. CDR3: CAWGERVEQFF. For the CDR3, the DNA is TGTGCCTGGGGGGAAAGGGTGGAGCAGTTCTTC.

The rearrangement joins TRBV19 to TRBJ2-1; 11 positions match TRBD1. With 5 bases clipped from V and 9 bases from J, the junction kept 9 bases outside the gene matches. The length of the CDR3 is 15 residues. The germline CDR1 and CDR2 sequences are LNHDA and SQIVND (reference sequence). DNA of the CDR3: TGTGCCAGTAGTTCCCCAAGGACAGGGGGCAGTGAGCAGTTCTTC. This translates into CASSSPRTGGSEQFF.

This clonotype has a count of ten or more. This sequence joins TRBV5-1 and TRBJ2-5, with 11 bases fitting TRBD1. The length of the CDR3 is 15 residues. Germline V lookup: CDR1 SGHRS, CDR2 YFSETQ. J lost 5 bases, V lost 4 bases, and 7 bases had no gene match. Written as DNA, the CDR3 is TGCGCCAGCAGCGTATCCGGGACAGGGGGGGAGACCCAGTACTTC. Its translation is CASSVSGTGGETQYF.

This clonotype was counted only a few times. The genes are TRBV9 and TRBJ1-1, with a tentative D call TRBD1 (5 bases). Trimming removed 6 bases from V and 1 base from J, with 16 bases in between. CDR1 SGDLS and CDR2 YYNGEE come from the germline V gene. The CDR3 is 15 amino acids. Here the CDR3 reads CASKRDPGGNTEAFF. CDR3 DNA sequence: TGTGCCAGCAAACGGGACCCTGGAGGGAACACTGAAGCTTTCTTT.

The sample holds many counts of this clonotype. V is TRBV6-2 or TRBV6-3 and J is TRBJ2-1; 7 positions agree with TRBD1. The CDR3 is 14 residues long. V lost 0 bases and J lost 7; bases outside the gene matches: 3. From germline, CDR1 is MNHEY and CDR2 SVGEGT. The CDR3 bases are TGTGCCAGCAGTTACTCAGAGGGGGCGAATGAGCAGTTCTTC. It yields the protein CASSYSEGANEQFF.

This clonotype showed up just a few times. A single base separates this from a much larger clone, so it may be a read error. V gene TRBV29-1 combines with J gene TRBJ2-7; the match to TRBD1 covers 9 bases. Per the germline V gene, CDR1 is SQVTM and CDR2 is ANQGSEA. This CDR3 has 15 residues. The CDR3 DNA follows: TGCAGCATTGAAGATCCCGTCGGACAGGGGTACGAGCAGTACTTC. Residues: CSIEDPVGQGYEQYF.

This chain uses TRBV4-2 with TRBJ2-3, with a possible D match to TRBD2 (5 bases). This CDR3 has 17 residues. V was pared by 0 bases and J by 1 base, with 14 bases between. Germline V gene lookup returns CDR1 LGHNA and CDR2 YNFKEQ. CDR3 DNA sequence: TGTGCCAGCAGCCAAGAAATCTTGCAGAGGGGCACAGATACGCAGTATTTT. Translation gives CASSQEILQRGTDTQYF.

The chain recombines TRBV4-3 with TRBJ2-7, with TRBD2 matching over 12 bases. Losses at the gene ends were 5 bases for V and 4 bases for J; bases not matched to a gene: 6. The germline V gene encodes CDR1 LGHNA and CDR2 YSLEER. This CDR3 spans 15 amino acids. CDR3 in DNA: TGCGCCAGCAGCTTGTTGACTAGCGGGAGTTACGAGCAGTACTTC. Residues: CASSLLTSGSYEQYF.

As to this clonotype: A read error is possible here, since a much larger clone lies one base away. This rearrangement joins TRBV7-7 to TRBJ2-1; 9 bases map to TRBD1. Looked up from germline, CDR1 is SSHAT and CDR2 is FNYEAQ (reference sequence). This CDR3 spans 14 amino acids. The CDR3 DNA reads as TGTGCTAGCAGCCTTAGGACAGGGGCGAGTGAGCAGTTCTTC. It codes for CASSLRTGASEQFF.

The J gene is TRBJ2-3, the V gene TRBV5-1; perhaps TRBD1 as D (5 bases). V was shortened by 3 bases and J by 0 bases, with 8 bases between the two germline ends. This CDR3 is 14 amino acids long. In germline, CDR1 is SGHRS, CDR2 YFSETQ. The CDR3: CASSSDSSTDTQYF. CDR3 sequence (DNA): TGCGCCAGCAGCTCCGACAGCAGCACAGATACGCAGTATTTT. The variable domain in full, with the rest retrieved from reference TRBV5-1 and TRBJ2-3, is KAGVTQTPRYLIKTRGQQVTLSCSPISGHRSVSWYQQTPGQGLQFLFEYFSETQRNKGNFPGRFSGRQFSNSRSEMNVSTLELGDSALYLCASSSDSSTDTQYFGPGTRLTVL.

This clonotype appeared many times. The V and J genes are TRBV10-2 and TRBJ2-1, with TRBD2 identical over 8 bases. CDR3 length equals 15 residues. J gave up 7 bases and V 0 bases, and 5 bases lay outside the gene matches. Germline V gives CDR1 WSHSY, CDR2 SAAADI. The CDR3 spells CASSESSAGVNEQFF. DNA of the CDR3: TGCGCCAGCAGTGAGTCGTCAGCGGGGGTTAATGAGCAGTTCTTC.

In this sample, this clonotype turned up once. The chain joins TRBV29-1 to TRBJ2-3; 8 positions agree with TRBD2. The CDR3 extends over 13 amino acids. J gave up 5 bases and V 6 bases, and 7 bases lay outside the gene matches. Germline-derived CDR1 and CDR2 are SQVTM and ANQGSEA. CDR3 sequence (DNA): TGCAGCGTCCCAGCGGGAGCCGGAGATACGCAGTATTTT. Protein product: CSVPAGAGDTQYF.

CDR3 DNA sequence: TGTGCCAGCAGCTTGGCGGGGCTCGGAGGATGGACTAATGAAAAACTGTTTTTT. Its protein product is CASSLAGLGGWTNEKLFF. The rearrangement joins TRBV5-5 to TRBJ1-4, with D possibly being TRBD1 (5 bases). CDR3 length: 18 amino acids. Trimming pared 0 bases from V and 2 bases from J, leaving 17 bases between. Germline V lookup: CDR1 SGHKS, CDR2 YYEKEE (reference sequence).

This clonotype was detected a few times. V gene TRBV7-2 combines with J gene TRBJ1-4, with unresolved D. The CDR3 sequence is 14 residues long. V lost 7 bases, J lost 4 bases, and 13 bases lay in between. The germline CDR1 and CDR2 sequences are SGHTA and FQGNSA. In DNA form, the CDR3 reads TGTGCCAGCACTAAAACGGGCCGTAATGAAAAACTGTTTTTT. This gives the protein CASTKTGRNEKLFF.

Concerning this clonotype itself: A much larger clonotype is one base distant, so this may be a read error. The V gene is TRBV12-3 or TRBV12-4, the J gene TRBJ2-3; D possibly corresponds to TRBD2 (6 bases). CDR3 length: 14 residues. The CDR3 loop reads CANSLGGSFDTQYF. DNA of the CDR3: TGTGCCAACAGTTTAGGAGGGAGTTTTGATACGCAGTATTTT.

This clonotype was found a few times. A much larger clone lies one base from this, so it may be a read error. The chain links TRBV10-3 to TRBJ1-2; 9 bases line up with TRBD1. The V gene's germline CDR1 is ENHRY and CDR2 SYGVKD. The CDR3 sequence is 15 residues long. V lost 3 bases and J lost 2; bases outside the gene matches: 4. CDR3 sequence: CAISDSGTGNYGYTF. The CDR3 nucleotides read TGTGCCATCAGTGATTCCGGGACAGGGAACTATGGCTACACCTTC.

The chain recombines TRBV12-3 or TRBV12-4 with TRBJ2-1, with 7 bases that match TRBD2. The length of the CDR3 is 15 residues. The ends lost 5 bases at V and 9 bases at J; junction bases unmatched: 13. The chain's CDR3 is CASSPSAGVKGEQFF. CDR3 sequence (DNA): TGTGCCAGCAGTCCAAGCGCGGGAGTAAAGGGTGAGCAGTTCTTC.

This clonotype was detected a few times. The CDR3 loop reads CASSQNRDRDNYGYTF. CDR3 bases: TGTGCCAGCAGTCAAAACCGGGACAGGGATAACTATGGCTACACCTTC. The chain carries TRBV6-1 and TRBJ1-2, with 9 nucleotides matching TRBD1. The germline gives CDR1 MNHNS, CDR2 SASEGT. The CDR3 has 16 residues. V was pared by 5 bases and J by 1 base, with 8 bases of the junction left unmatched.

This clonotype was observed many times. One base away lies a much larger clone, so this may be a sequencing read error. The V call is TRBV7-2, the J call TRBJ2-7; 13 bases are a match to TRBD2. CDR1 and CDR2 (germline): SGHTA, FQGNSA. This CDR3 has 17 amino acids. V lost 0 bases, J lost 7 bases, and 9 bases stayed unmatched. The CDR3 DNA reads as TGTGCCAGCAGCTTAGCCGCACTAGCGGGGGGGCCAAATGAGCAGTACTTC. The encoded protein is CASSLAALAGGPNEQYF. The whole variable domain, filled in from reference TRBV7-2 and TRBJ2-7, reads GAGVSQSPSNKVTEKGKDVELRCDPISGHTALYWYRQSLGQGLEFLIYFQGNSAPDKSGLPSDRFSAERTGGSVSTLTIQRTQQEDSAVYLCASSLAALAGGPNEQYFGPGTRLTVT.

This clonotype showed up many times. The rearrangement joins TRBV6-5 to TRBJ1-4; 7 nucleotides align to TRBD1. Looked up from germline, CDR1 is MNHEY and CDR2 is SVGAGI. J lost 7 bases, V lost 5 bases, and 7 bases had no gene match. CDR3 length: 14 amino acids. The CDR3, as DNA: TGTGCCAGCAGTACGACAGGGTCGGCTGAAAAACTGTTTTTT. Its translation: CASSTTGSAEKLFF.

This clonotype was counted a single time. The limits of the CDR3 on the DNA are not certain, so only TCRdb's listed CDR3 is given. The rearrangement links TRBV5-5 to TRBJ2-1; the table calls TRBD1, which could not be checked here. Germline CDR1 SGHKS, CDR2 YYEKEE (reference sequence). The CDR3 is made up of 18 amino acids, end residues included. The CDR3: CASTYGTGVARGSGGEFF.